The present T cell receptor (beta chain) was sequenced within a study of T cell repertoires in cytomegalovirus infection. Study-level information: Both recently identified HLA-C-restricted and well-studied HLA-B-restricted CMV epitopes were used in the study. Points from the study as a whole: HLA-C-restricted CMV clonotypes gave the most frequent clonotype in two of eight donors.

TCRdb re-called the reads through MiXCR, storing one row per CDR3 protein. Among tens of thousands of distinct CDR3 sequences, under 55% were seen once, and the ten largest hold approximately 93%. Concerning this clonotype itself: The antigen is not known.

J was trimmed by 1 base and V by 6 bases; bases with no gene match: 18. Looked up from germline, CDR1 is MNHNS and CDR2 is SASEGT. The CDR3 length is 19 residues. The chain recombines TRBV6-1 with TRBJ1-1, with 9 nucleotides matching TRBD1. Sequencing was performed on CD8+ T cells from cultured PBMCs, taken from culture after CMV antigen stimulation. The receptor's source is a human donor in good health (CMV status not recorded). Some clones in this sample may be carry-over from other donors' samples. CDR3 bases: TGTGCCAGCAGGCCTATGATGAGGGCCGGGACAGGGAAGAACACTGAAGCTTTCTTT. Its protein product is CASRPMMRAGTGKNTEAFF.